A selection of T cell receptor beta chains follows, all from one sample in a study of shared clonotypes between healthy human individuals. Clones were read by immunoSEQ multiplex PCR, and TCRdb kept only the in-frame ones, dropping some. The sample includes about 2.1 million clones, around 93% seen only once; the top ten take over 1.5%. The specimen sequenced was naive CD8+ T cells from PBMCs. Receptors originate from a man aged 18 to 30 in good health. Some clones in this sample may be carry-over from other donors' samples. CDR3s include the opening cysteine and the closing phenylalanine or tryptophan. The order of the fields is clone size, V gene, J gene, D gene, CDR3 protein, CDR3 DNA. A D gene is named only where the DNA matches it firmly. Part of the rows lack a size; the others show once, few, many or a class for expanded clones.

abundance: NA
v_gene: TRBV9
j_gene: TRBJ2-1
d_gene: TRBD2
CDR3aa: CASSAAIAGVSYNEQFF
CDR3nt: TGTGCCAGCAGCGCCGCGATAGCGGGCGTTTCCTACAATGAGCAGTTCTTC

abundance: NA
v_gene: TRBV6-5
j_gene: TRBJ1-1
d_gene: NA
CDR3aa: CASSDTQNMNTEAFF
CDR3nt: TGTGCCAGCAGCGATACACAGAACATGAACACTGAAGCTTTCTTT

abundance: NA
v_gene: TRBV5-5
j_gene: TRBJ1-1
d_gene: NA
CDR3aa: CASSLDRANTEAFF
CDR3nt: TGTGCCAGCAGCTTGGACAGAGCGAACACTGAAGCTTTCTTT

abundance: NA
v_gene: TRBV11-2
j_gene: TRBJ2-1
d_gene: NA
CDR3aa: CASRLGWNEQFF
CDR3nt: TGTGCCAGCAGACTAGGGTGGAATGAGCAGTTCTTC

abundance: NA
v_gene: TRBV5-5
j_gene: TRBJ1-5
d_gene: NA
CDR3aa: CASSLLRTREGNQPQHF
CDR3nt: TGTGCCAGCAGCCTCCTTCGTACGAGGGAAGGCAATCAGCCCCAGCATTTT

abundance: NA
v_gene: TRBV27
j_gene: TRBJ2-5
d_gene: TRBD2
CDR3aa: CASGTSGVRGPETQYF
CDR3nt: TGTGCCAGCGGGACTAGCGGGGTCAGGGGACCAGAGACCCAGTACTTC

abundance: NA
v_gene: TRBV7-9
j_gene: TRBJ2-5
d_gene: TRBD2
CDR3aa: CASSTRLAGPQETQYF
CDR3nt: TGTGCCAGCAGCACGCGACTAGCGGGACCCCAAGAGACCCAGTACTTC

abundance: NA
v_gene: TRBV9
j_gene: TRBJ1-2
d_gene: TRBD1
CDR3aa: CASSVGDSDYGYTF
CDR3nt: TGTGCCAGCAGCGTAGGGGACAGCGACTATGGCTACACCTTC

abundance: NA
v_gene: TRBV14
j_gene: TRBJ2-7
d_gene: NA
CDR3aa: CASSQWTGAYEQYF
CDR3nt: TGTGCCAGCAGCCAATGGACGGGAGCCTACGAGCAGTACTTC

abundance: NA
v_gene: TRBV7-9
j_gene: TRBJ2-1
d_gene: TRBD1
CDR3aa: CASSLGTGDYNEQFF
CDR3nt: TGTGCCAGCAGCTTAGGGACAGGGGATTACAATGAGCAGTTCTTC

abundance: NA
v_gene: TRBV6-4
j_gene: TRBJ1-1
d_gene: NA
CDR3aa: CASSEMSGTEAFF
CDR3nt: TGTGCCAGCAGTGAAATGTCAGGGACTGAAGCTTTCTTT

abundance: NA
v_gene: TRBV7-2
j_gene: TRBJ2-1
d_gene: TRBD2
CDR3aa: CASSPGTSGYNEQFF
CDR3nt: TGTGCCAGCAGCCCCGGGACTAGCGGATACAATGAGCAGTTCTTC

abundance: NA
v_gene: TRBV28
j_gene: TRBJ1-1
d_gene: TRBD1
CDR3aa: CASRDPDRVNTEAFF
CDR3nt: TGTGCCAGCAGGGATCCCGACAGGGTTAACACTGAAGCTTTCTTT

abundance: NA
v_gene: TRBV11-3
j_gene: TRBJ2-1
d_gene: NA
CDR3aa: CASSGPGPSGDNEQFF
CDR3nt: TGTGCCAGCAGCGGACCGGGCCCGTCGGGGGACAATGAGCAGTTCTTC

abundance: few
v_gene: TRBV10-2
j_gene: TRBJ2-7
d_gene: NA
CDR3aa: CASSEGGSYEQYF
CDR3nt: TGCGCCAGCAGTGAGGGGGGATCCTACGAGCAGTACTTC

abundance: NA
v_gene: TRBV5-1
j_gene: TRBJ1-4
d_gene: NA
CDR3aa: CASSLPKPTTNEKLFF
CDR3nt: TGCGCCAGCAGCTTGCCCAAACCAACAACTAATGAAAAACTGTTTTTT

abundance: NA
v_gene: TRBV30
j_gene: TRBJ2-7
d_gene: TRBD2
CDR3aa: CAWSVRLAAYEQYF
CDR3nt: TGTGCCTGGAGTGTACGACTAGCGGCATACGAGCAGTACTTC